The present TCR beta chain was sequenced within a study of OX40 agonist ivuxolimab in advanced cancers. Study results and limitations: Certain nonresponding patients likewise had low normalized T-cell clonal expansion.

Comments on this clone: Its antigen is still unknown.

Baseline was the first blood sampling point, followed by cycle 4 day 1 and cycle 7 day 1. Sequencing was performed with immunoSEQ multiplex PCR; in TCRdb, only in-frame clones are kept and a portion is missing. This repertoire shows around 26,000 clones, about 74% found once; its top ten account for approximately 15%. Germline CDR1 SGDLS, CDR2 YYNGEE. Trimming cost V 0 bases and J 0 bases, with 4 bases left between them. This CDR3 comprises 13 residues. The rearrangement links TRBV9 to TRBJ2-7; no reliable D call. Sequenced here: CD4+ or CD8+ T cells sorted from blood, sampled in a trial of the OX40 agonist ivuxolimab. The TCR sequence derives from an adult with an advanced solid tumor such as melanoma, head and neck, liver or kidney cancer. The CDR3 coding sequence is TGTGCCAGCAGCGTAGGGAGCTCCTACGAGCAGTACTTC. It codes for CASSVGSSYEQYF.